These T cell receptor beta chains were read from a single sample in a study of primary melanoma T cells and metastatic recurrence. The assay was immunoSEQ multiplex PCR, and TCRdb's table has in-frame clones only and misses some. The sample contains a few hundred clones, 79% of which appear only once. Input material: melanoma tumor tissue. All receptors come from a human donor with melanoma. Each CDR3 is given with its conserved first and last residue. Each record gives: V gene, J gene, clone size, D gene, CDR3 DNA, CDR3 protein. The D gene is left open where the match is weak. Expanded clones are given a class, and other clones once, few, many or no size at all.

TRBV23-1	TRBJ2-7	once	NA	TGCGCCAGCAGCCTAGGTAGGGAACAGGTCCTCTATTTCTACAAGCAGTACTTC	CASSLGREQVLYFYKQYF
TRBV18	TRBJ2-1	NA	TRBD1	TGTGCCAGCTCGAATCCGGGGACAGGGTCCTACAATGAGCAGTTCTTC	CASSNPGTGSYNEQFF
TRBV6-8	TRBJ2-7	few	NA	TGTGCCAGCAGTCCCGCCCAGATATACGAGCAGTACTTC	CASSPAQIYEQYF
TRBV19	TRBJ1-1	NA	NA	TGTGCCAGTAGTTATTTTAACACTGAAGCTTTCTTT	CASSYFNTEAFF
TRBV11-3	TRBJ2-1	few	NA	TGTGCCAGCAGCTCCCGGGGGGCGCTCTCCTACAATGAGCAGTTCTTC	CASSSRGALSYNEQFF
TRBV12-5	TRBJ1-4	NA	NA	TGTGCTAGTGGTTTGCAGAATGAAAAACTGTTTTTT	CASGLQNEKLFF
TRBV11-3	TRBJ1-4	NA	TRBD1	TGTGTCAGCAGCTTTGGGACAGGGATGGGTGAAAAACTGTTTTTT	CVSSFGTGMGEKLFF
TRBV11-3	TRBJ1-2	NA	NA	TGTGCCAGCGTGCTGGGTATCTCGCGAAAGACCTATGGCTACACCTTC	CASVLGISRKTYGYTF
TRBV19	TRBJ2-3	NA	TRBD1	TGTGCCAGTAGTGAAGGACAGGGGTTGCCTCATACGCAGTATTTT	CASSEGQGLPHTQYF
TRBV18	TRBJ1-2	NA	NA	TGTGCCAGCTCACCCCCGGGTCCTTATGGCTACACCTTC	CASSPPGPYGYTF
TRBV11-3	TRBJ1-1	NA	NA	TGTGCCAGCAGCTTGTTGGGGGCCTGGATGAACACTGAAGCTTTCTTT	CASSLLGAWMNTEAFF
TRBV6-1	TRBJ2-7	few	TRBD1	TGTGCCAGCAGTGAAGAAGTGACAGGGGGCTACGAGCAGTACTTC	CASSEEVTGGYEQYF
TRBV29-1	TRBJ2-7	NA	NA	TGCAGCGTTGAAGGTCCGGGAGCGACCTACGAGCAGTACTTC	CSVEGPGATYEQYF
TRBV6-8	TRBJ1-2	NA	TRBD1	TGTGCCAGCAGACAGGGGGCGAGCTATGGCTACACCTTC	CASRQGASYGYTF
TRBV19	TRBJ1-1	NA	NA	TGTGCCAGTAGTATCTCGAACACTGAAGCTTTCTTT	CASSISNTEAFF
TRBV1	TRBJ2-2	NA	NA	TGCGCCAGCAGCCCCCAAGGGCGGGGGAGCGGGGAGCTGTTTTTT	CASSPQGRGSGELFF
TRBV6-8	TRBJ1-4	NA	NA	TGTGCCAGCAGAACAACCCGGACAATTGGTGAAAAACTGTTTTTT	CASRTTRTIGEKLFF
TRBV11-3	TRBJ2-7	NA	TRBD1	TGTGCCAGCAGCAAGGGACAGGAGAGCTCCTACGAGCAGTACTTC	CASSKGQESSYEQYF
TRBV19	TRBJ1-2	NA	NA	TGTGCCAGTACCCCTTTCGAGGTTAAGACGGGTGGCTACACCTTC	CASTPFEVKTGGYTF
TRBV11-3	TRBJ2-7	NA	NA	TGTGCCAGCAGCTTAGGCGATCTGGTATCGATCAGGGCCTACGAGCAGTACTTC	CASSLGDLVSIRAYEQYF
TRBV19	TRBJ1-1	NA	NA	TGTGCCAGTACCTCCGGGGGGGCCGAGAACACTGAAGCTTTCTTT	CASTSGGAENTEAFF
TRBV14	TRBJ1-1	NA	TRBD1	TGTGCCAGCAGCCAGGAACTTGGGAACAGGGGTGAAGCTTTCTTT	CASSQELGNRGEAFF
TRBV19	TRBJ1-1	NA	NA	TGTGCCAGTAGTATAGGGCGACAGCAAGGAGCTTTCTTT	CASSIGRQQGAFF
TRBV30	TRBJ1-2	NA	NA	TGTGCCTGGAGTTTGACGGACTATGGCTACACCTTC	CAWSLTDYGYTF
TRBV6-8	TRBJ1-3	NA	TRBD1	TGTGCCAGCAGTTACTCGAGGACAGGCCCAAGCTCTGGAAACACCATATATTTT	CASSYSRTGPSSGNTIYF
TRBV6-8	TRBJ1-6	NA	NA	TGTGCCATCAGTACAGGAAATAATTTACCCCTCCACTTT	CAISTGNNLPLHF
TRBV5-1	TRBJ2-2	NA	NA	TGCGCCAGCAGCTTGGAAATGGGGGGACTCACCGGGGAGCTGTTTTTT	CASSLEMGGLTGELFF
TRBV28	TRBJ1-5	NA	NA	TGTGCCAGCAGTTTGTTTGGGCCCGGGGTCTATAGCAATCAGCCCCAGCATTTT	CASSLFGPGVYSNQPQHF
TRBV11-3	TRBJ1-1	once	NA	TGTGCCAGCAGCTTGTCATCCCTTCCCGGAGCTGAAGCTTTCTTT	CASSLSSLPGAEAFF
TRBV12-5	TRBJ1-1	few	NA	TGTGCCAGCAACCTACAGGGAATGAACACTGAAGCTTTCTTT	CASNLQGMNTEAFF
TRBV15	TRBJ1-4	NA	TRBD1	TGTGCCACCAACAGGGGAGGGAATAATGAAAAACTATTTTTT	CATNRGGNNEKLFF
TRBV1	TRBJ2-2	NA	NA	TGCGCCAGCAGGGGGGTCGCCTTACAAAACACCGGGGAGCTGTTTTTT	CASRGVALQNTGELFF
TRBV7-6	TRBJ2-5	NA	TRBD1	TGTGCCAGCAGCTCAGCCGGGACAGGCCTAGAGACCCAGTACTTC	CASSSAGTGLETQYF
TRBV6-8	TRBJ1-5	NA	NA	TGTGCCAGTTTTTCTAGGGGGTGGGGTTATAGCAATCAGCCCCAGCATTTT	CASFSRGWGYSNQPQHF
TRBV15	TRBJ2-7	NA	TRBD1	TGTGCCACCAGCAGGTACAGGGGGATATTCTACGAGCAGTACTTC	CATSRYRGIFYEQYF
TRBV19	TRBJ2-7	NA	TRBD1	TGTGCCAGTTCCTACAGGGGCTACGAGCAGTACTTC	CASSYRGYEQYF
TRBV28	TRBJ1-6	NA	TRBD1	TGTGCCAGCAGCTTGGGACAGGGATATCGGTCACCCTTCCACTTT	CASSLGQGYRSPFHF
TRBV19	TRBJ1-4	NA	NA	TGTGCCAGTAGTATGTGGACGCGAGGCGAAAAACTGTTTTTT	CASSMWTRGEKLFF
TRBV30	TRBJ2-2	NA	NA	TGTGCCTGGAGAGTGGGGTACGGGGAGCTGTTTTTT	CAWRVGYGELFF
TRBV18	TRBJ2-2	NA	NA	TGTGCCAGCTCACCATCCGGGACACCCAACACTGGGGAGCTGTTTTTT	CASSPSGTPNTGELFF
TRBV23-1	TRBJ2-5	NA	NA	TGCGCCAGCAGCTTTGGGGGCCCGGGGCCCCAGTACTTC	CASSFGGPGPQYF
TRBV6-8	TRBJ1-1	NA	NA	TGTGCCAGTATATGGGGGATGAACACTGAAGCTTTCTTT	CASIWGMNTEAFF
TRBV23-1	TRBJ2-7	NA	NA	TGCGCCAGCGGAAGAGTACTAGGCATTTCCTACGAGCAGTACTTC	CASGRVLGISYEQYF
TRBV6-8	TRBJ1-6	NA	NA	TGTGCCAGCAGTTACTCATTGCCCTCGGGGAGCTCCTATAATTCACCCCTCCACTTT	CASSYSLPSGSSYNSPLHF
TRBV12-5	TRBJ2-7	NA	TRBD1	TGTGCCAGCAAGGGGGAGACAGGGGGCCCGTACTTC	CASKGETGGPYF